The source of this T cell receptor beta chain is a study of glioma-infiltrating T cells after dendritic cell vaccination. Whole-study context: At biweekly intervals, patients got three intradermal dendritic cell vaccine injections.

Germline V gene sequence: CDR1 SEHNR, CDR2 FQNEAQ (reference sequence). This CDR3 comprises 15 residues. For this clone: At one end, the junction sequence differs from germline, possibly due to a read error. Other nucleotide sequences from this sample produce the same CDR3.

Isocitrate dehydrogenase mutation was absent in all glioblastoma patients. Here immunoSEQ multiplex PCR was the method, and the copy in TCRdb shows in-frame clones only, minus some. The sample yields roughly 38,000 clones, 70% to 85% seen once. The receptor was derived from a human donor with glioblastoma. The chain employs TRBV7-9 and TRBJ1-6; 8 bases align to TRBD1. This material consisted of blood, taken before dendritic cell vaccination. The CDR3: CASSPGGAYNSPLHF. The CDR3 DNA is TGTGCCAGCAGCCCAGGGGGCGCCTATAATTCCCCCCTCCACTTT.